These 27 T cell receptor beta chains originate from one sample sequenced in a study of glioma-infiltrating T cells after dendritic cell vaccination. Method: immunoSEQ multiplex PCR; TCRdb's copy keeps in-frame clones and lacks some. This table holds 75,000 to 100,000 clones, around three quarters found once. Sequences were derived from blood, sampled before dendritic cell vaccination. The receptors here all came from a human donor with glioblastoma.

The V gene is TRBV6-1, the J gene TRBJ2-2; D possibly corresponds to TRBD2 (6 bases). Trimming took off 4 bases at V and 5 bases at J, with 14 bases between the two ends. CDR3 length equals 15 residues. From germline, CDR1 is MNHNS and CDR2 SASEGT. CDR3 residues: CASSGQTSRTGELFF. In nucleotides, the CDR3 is TGTGCCAGCAGTGGACAGACTAGTCGAACCGGGGAGCTGTTTTTT.

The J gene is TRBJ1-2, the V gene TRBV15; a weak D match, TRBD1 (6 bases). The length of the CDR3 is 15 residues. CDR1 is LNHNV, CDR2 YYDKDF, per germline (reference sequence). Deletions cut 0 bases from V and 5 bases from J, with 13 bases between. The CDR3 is CATSRDRGTTYGYTF. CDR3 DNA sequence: TGTGCCACCAGCAGAGATAGGGGGACAACGTATGGCTACACCTTC.

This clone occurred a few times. CDR3 region: CASSVAERGTGGFLWDNSPLHF. In DNA form, the CDR3 reads TGTGCCAGCAGTGTTGCCGAGCGAGGGACAGGGGGCTTTCTATGGGATAATTCACCCCTCCACTTT. J is TRBJ1-6 and V is TRBV2; TRBD1 matches 12 bases. V lost 4 bases, J lost 5 bases, and 21 bases stayed unmatched. Germline loops: CDR1 SNHLY, CDR2 FYNNEI. The CDR3 runs to 22 residues. The whole variable domain, remainder taken from reference TRBV2 and TRBJ1-6, is EPEVTQTPSHQVTQMGQEVILRCVPISNHLYFYWYRQILGQKVEFLVSFYNNEISEKSEIFDDQFSVERPDGSNFTLKIRSTKLEDSAMYFCASSVAERGTGGFLWDNSPLHFGNGTRLTVT.

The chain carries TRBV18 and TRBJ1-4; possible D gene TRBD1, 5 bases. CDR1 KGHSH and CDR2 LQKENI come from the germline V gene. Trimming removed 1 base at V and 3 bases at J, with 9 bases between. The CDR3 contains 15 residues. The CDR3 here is CASSPLRGSNEKLFF. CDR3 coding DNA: TGTGCCAGCTCACCACTCCGGGGGTCTAATGAAAAACTGTTTTTT.

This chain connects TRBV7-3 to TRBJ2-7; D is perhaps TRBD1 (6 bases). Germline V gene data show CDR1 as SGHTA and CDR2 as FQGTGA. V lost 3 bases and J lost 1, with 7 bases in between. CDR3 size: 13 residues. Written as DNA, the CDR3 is TGTGCCAGCAGCTTGGGGGCTTCCTACGAGCAGTACTTC. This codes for CASSLGASYEQYF.

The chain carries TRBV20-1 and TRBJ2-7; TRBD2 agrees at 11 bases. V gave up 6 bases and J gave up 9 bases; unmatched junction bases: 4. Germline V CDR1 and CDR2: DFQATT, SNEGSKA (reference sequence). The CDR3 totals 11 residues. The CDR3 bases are TGCAGTGCAACCGGGACTAGCGGGCAGTACTTC. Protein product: CSATGTSGQYF.

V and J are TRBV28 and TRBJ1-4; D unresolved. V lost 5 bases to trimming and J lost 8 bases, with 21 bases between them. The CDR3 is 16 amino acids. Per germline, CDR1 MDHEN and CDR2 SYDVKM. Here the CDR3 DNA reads TGTGCCAGCAGTCCCTCCTCTGCGGGGTTTGGCGAAAAACTGTTTTTT. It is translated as CASSPSSAGFGEKLFF.

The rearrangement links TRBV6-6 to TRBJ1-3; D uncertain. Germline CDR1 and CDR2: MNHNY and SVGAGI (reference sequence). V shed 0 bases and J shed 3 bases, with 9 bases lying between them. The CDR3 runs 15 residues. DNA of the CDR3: TGTGCCAGCAGTTACTCAGGGAGTATTGGAAACACCATATATTTT. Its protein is CASSYSGSIGNTIYF.

As DNA, the CDR3 is TGTGCCAGCGCGGTCGACAGAACTCCAACTAATGAAAAACTGTTTTTT. Amino acids: CASAVDRTPTNEKLFF. J is TRBJ1-4 and V is TRBV11-2; tentative D call: TRBD1 (5 bases). There are 16 residues in the CDR3. V was trimmed by 8 bases and J by 0 bases, leaving 16 bases between them. CDR1 and CDR2 (germline): SGHAT, FQNNGV.

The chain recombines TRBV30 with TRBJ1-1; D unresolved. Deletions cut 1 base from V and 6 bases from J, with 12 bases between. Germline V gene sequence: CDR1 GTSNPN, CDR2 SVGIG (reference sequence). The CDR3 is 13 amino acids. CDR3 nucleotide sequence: TGTGCCTGGAGTGCTAGGCCGACCGCTGAAGCTTTCTTT. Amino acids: CAWSARPTAEAFF. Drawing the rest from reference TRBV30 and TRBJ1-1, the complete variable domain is SQTIHQWPATLVQPVGSPLSLECTVEGTSNPNLYWYRQAAGRGLQLLFYSVGIGQISSEVPQNLSASRPQDRQFILSSKKLLLSDSGFYLCAWSARPTAEAFFGQGTRLTVV.

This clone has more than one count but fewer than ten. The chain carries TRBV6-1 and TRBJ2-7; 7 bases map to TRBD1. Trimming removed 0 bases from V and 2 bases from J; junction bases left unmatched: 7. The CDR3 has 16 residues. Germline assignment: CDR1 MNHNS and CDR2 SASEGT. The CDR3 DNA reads TGTGCCAGCAGTGAAGCATGGGGACAGAGGACCTACGAGCAGTACTTC. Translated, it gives CASSEAWGQRTYEQYF.

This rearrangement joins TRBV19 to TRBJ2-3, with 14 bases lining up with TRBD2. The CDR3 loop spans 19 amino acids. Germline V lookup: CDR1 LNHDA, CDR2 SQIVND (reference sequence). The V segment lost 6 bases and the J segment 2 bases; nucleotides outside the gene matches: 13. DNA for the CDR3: TGTGCCAGTAGCTTATCGACTAGCGGGGGGGCTGGGACCACAGATACGCAGTATTTT. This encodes CASSLSTSGGAGTTDTQYF.

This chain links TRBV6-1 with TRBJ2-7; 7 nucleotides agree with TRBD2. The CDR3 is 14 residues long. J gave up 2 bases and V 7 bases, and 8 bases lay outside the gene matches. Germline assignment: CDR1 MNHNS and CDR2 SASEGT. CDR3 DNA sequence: TGTGCCAGCAAGGCGGGGCGGGGGACCTACGAGCAGTACTTC. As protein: CASKAGRGTYEQYF.

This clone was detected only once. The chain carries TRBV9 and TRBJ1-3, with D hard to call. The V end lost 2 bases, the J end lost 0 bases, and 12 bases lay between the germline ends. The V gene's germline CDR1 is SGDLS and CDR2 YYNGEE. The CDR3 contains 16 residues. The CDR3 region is CASSVSDGISGNTIYF. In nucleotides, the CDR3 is TGTGCCAGCAGCGTGAGCGACGGTATCTCTGGAAACACCATATATTTT.

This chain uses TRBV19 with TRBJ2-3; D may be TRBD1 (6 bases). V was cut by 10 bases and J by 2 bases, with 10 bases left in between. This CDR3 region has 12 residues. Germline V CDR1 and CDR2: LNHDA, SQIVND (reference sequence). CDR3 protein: CATGTNTDTQYF. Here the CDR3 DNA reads TGTGCCACCGGGACAAACACAGATACGCAGTATTTT.

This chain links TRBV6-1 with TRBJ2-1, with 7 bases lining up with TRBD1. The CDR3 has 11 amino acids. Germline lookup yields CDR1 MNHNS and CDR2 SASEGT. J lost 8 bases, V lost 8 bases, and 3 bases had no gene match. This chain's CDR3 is CASRQGHEQFF. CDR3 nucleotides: TGTGCCAGCCGACAGGGCCATGAGCAGTTCTTC.

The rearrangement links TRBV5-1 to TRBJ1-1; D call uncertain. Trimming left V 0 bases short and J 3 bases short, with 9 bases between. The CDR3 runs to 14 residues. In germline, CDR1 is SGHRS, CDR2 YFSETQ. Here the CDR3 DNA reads TGCGCCAGCAGCTTGGGCGGCGTGGACACTGAAGCTTTCTTT. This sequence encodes CASSLGGVDTEAFF.

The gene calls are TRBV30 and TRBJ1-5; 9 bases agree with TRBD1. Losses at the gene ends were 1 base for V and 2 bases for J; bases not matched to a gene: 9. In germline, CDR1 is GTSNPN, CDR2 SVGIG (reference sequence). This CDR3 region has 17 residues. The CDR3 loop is CAWSERVGTGRNQPQHF. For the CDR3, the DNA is TGTGCCTGGAGTGAGCGAGTCGGGACAGGGCGCAATCAGCCCCAGCATTTT.

Written as DNA, the CDR3 is TGTGCCACCAGCAGACTGGGACAGATAAATGAAAAACTGTTTTTT. Amino acid sequence: CATSRLGQINEKLFF. The chain has TRBV15 and TRBJ1-4; 7 bases are shared with TRBD1. The CDR3 has 15 amino acids. V was clipped by 2 bases and J by 5 bases; unmatched bases: 5. Looked up from germline, CDR1 is LNHNV and CDR2 is YYDKDF (reference sequence).

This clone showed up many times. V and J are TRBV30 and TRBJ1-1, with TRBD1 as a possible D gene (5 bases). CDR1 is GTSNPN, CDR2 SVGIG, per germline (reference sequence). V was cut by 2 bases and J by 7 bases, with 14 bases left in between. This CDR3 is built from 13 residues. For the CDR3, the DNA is TGTGCCTGGAGTCAACAGGTCGACTTTGAAGCTTTCTTT. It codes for CAWSQQVDFEAFF.

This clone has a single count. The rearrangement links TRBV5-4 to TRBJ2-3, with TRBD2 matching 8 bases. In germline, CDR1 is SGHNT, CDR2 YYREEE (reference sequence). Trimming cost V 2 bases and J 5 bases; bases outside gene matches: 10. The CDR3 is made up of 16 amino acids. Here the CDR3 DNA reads TGTGCCAGCAGCTTATCTTACGGGGGGGCCGGAGATACGCAGTATTTT. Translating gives CASSLSYGGAGDTQYF. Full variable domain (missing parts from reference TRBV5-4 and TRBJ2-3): ETGVTQSPTHLIKTRGQQVTLRCSSQSGHNTVSWYQQALGQGPQFIFQYYREEENGRGNFPPRFSGLQFPNYSSELNVNALELDDSALYLCASSLSYGGAGDTQYFGPGTRLTVL.

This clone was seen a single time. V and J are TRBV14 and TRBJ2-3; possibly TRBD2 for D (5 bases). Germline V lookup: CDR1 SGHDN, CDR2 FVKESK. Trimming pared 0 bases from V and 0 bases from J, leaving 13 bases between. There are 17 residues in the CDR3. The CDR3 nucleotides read TGTGCCAGCAGCCAAGATAAACTAGGGCCTAGCACAGATACGCAGTATTTT. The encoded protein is CASSQDKLGPSTDTQYF. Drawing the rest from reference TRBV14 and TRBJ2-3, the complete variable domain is EAGVTQFPSHSVIEKGQTVTLRCDPISGHDNLYWYRRVMGKEIKFLLHFVKESKQDESGMPNNRFLAERTGGTYSTLKVQPAELEDSGVYFCASSQDKLGPSTDTQYFGPGTRLTVL.

CDR3 loop: CASSEAAGVRDTQYF. DNA of the CDR3: TGCGCCAGCAGTGAGGCGGCGGGAGTAAGAGATACGCAGTATTTT. The chain couples TRBV10-1 to TRBJ2-3, with 7 bases matching TRBD2. The CDR3 length is 15 residues. V shed 2 bases, J shed 5 bases, and the junction held 7 bases outside the gene matches. Germline assignment: CDR1 WNHNN and CDR2 SYGVQD (reference sequence).

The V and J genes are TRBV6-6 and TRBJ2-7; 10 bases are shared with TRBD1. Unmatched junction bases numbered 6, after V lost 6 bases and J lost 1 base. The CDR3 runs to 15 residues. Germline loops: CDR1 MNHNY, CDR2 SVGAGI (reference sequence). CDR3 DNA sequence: TGTGCCAGCAGCCAAGGACAGGGGGGATCCTACGAGCAGTACTTC. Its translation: CASSQGQGGSYEQYF.

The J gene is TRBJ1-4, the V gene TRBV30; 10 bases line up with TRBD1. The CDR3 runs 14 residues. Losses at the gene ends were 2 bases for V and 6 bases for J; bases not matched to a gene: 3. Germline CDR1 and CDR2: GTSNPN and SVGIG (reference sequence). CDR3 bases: TGTGCCTGGAGTTCCGGGACAGGGGATGAAAAACTGTTTTTT. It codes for CAWSSGTGDEKLFF.

The CDR3 reads CASSLKGVDRVLVQPQHF. The CDR3 region has the DNA TGTGCCAGCAGTTTAAAGGGGGTAGACAGGGTCCTCGTCCAGCCCCAGCATTTT. This chain connects TRBV27 to TRBJ1-5; the match to TRBD1 covers 7 bases. CDR1 is MNHEY and CDR2 is SMNVEV in the germline V gene (reference sequence). V dropped 2 bases and J dropped 7; count of bases not matched to a gene: 17. The CDR3 length is 18 residues.

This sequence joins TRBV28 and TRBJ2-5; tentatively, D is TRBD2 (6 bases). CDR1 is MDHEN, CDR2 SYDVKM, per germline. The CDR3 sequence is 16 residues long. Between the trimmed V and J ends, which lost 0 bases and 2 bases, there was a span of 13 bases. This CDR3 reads CASSLWGMGGQETQYF. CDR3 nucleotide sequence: TGTGCCAGCAGTTTATGGGGCATGGGGGGTCAAGAGACCCAGTACTTC.